This record looks at one T cell receptor beta chain sequence and its context. As handled by the study authors: Scientists estimated how many nucleated cells there were by amplifying reference gene primers. This table comes from immunoSEQ multiplex PCR, and its TCRdb copy is limited to in-frame clones, with some not included. V, J and clone size reflect that table, while D and trimming were determined from the DNA. Among 70,000 to 100,000 clones, roughly 90% were seen once, and the ten largest hold about 2.5%. During active infection, Seattle patients enrolled and were then monitored through disease. This sample is part of a study of blood T cell repertoires in COVID-19. Study context: Sites in the United States, Italy and Spain provided acute and convalescent COVID-19 samples.

Sequencing input: peripheral blood. The sequence was collected from a man between 50 and 59 years old with COVID-19, enrolled during active disease.

In DNA, the CDR3 is TGTGCCAGCAGCCTAACAGGGATTCTCACTGAAGCTTTCTTT. Residues: CASSLTGILTEAFF. The chain couples TRBV4-2 to TRBJ1-1; D perhaps matches TRBD1 (6 bases). Germline-derived CDR1 and CDR2 are LGHNA and YNFKEQ. The CDR3 has 14 residues. V was cut by 4 bases and J by 4 bases, with 13 bases left in between.